This TCR beta chain appears in the sequencing data of a study of blood T cell repertoires in COVID-19. In the study overall: From the United States, Italy and Spain came samples of acute and convalescent COVID-19. T cells, B-cell-depleted T cells, or PBMCs provided the cDNA or gDNA that served as material.

Seattle enrolled patients during active infection and tracked them longitudinally. Original processing notes: Reference gene primer amplification gave nucleated cell count estimates. Data came from immunoSEQ multiplex PCR; TCRdb stores just in-frame clones and leaves some out. From that table come the V and J calls and clone size; the DNA was used to work out D and trimming. The sample consists of approximately 190,000 clones, about 80% of them appearing once. CDR1 is LGHNA and CDR2 is YSLEER in the germline V gene. The junction had 1 base not matched to a gene; V was cut back by 0 bases and J by 3 bases. This CDR3 contains 15 residues.

The sequenced sample was peripheral blood. This TCR derives from a woman aged 60-75 years with COVID-19, enrolled during active disease. The chain recombines TRBV4-3 with TRBJ2-7; TRBD1 aligns across 11 bases. The CDR3 loop is CASSQEGTGGYEQYF. The CDR3 DNA follows: TGCGCCAGCAGCCAAGAAGGGACAGGGGGCTACGAGCAGTACTTC.